The source of this TCR beta chain is a study of vaccination and CD4 T cells after COVID-19 (dated by TCRdb to between 2021 and 2024). Background for the entire study: The convalescent cohort comprised six males and four females, including two Hispanic individuals, seven Caucasians, two Asians and one multiracial person. Each participant got two doses of either the Pfizer-BioNTech BNT162b2 vaccine (n=8) or the Moderna mRNA-1273 vaccine (n=2). Post-COVID blood samples were collected from convalescent patients a median of around 100 days after diagnosis, with a range of roughly 30 to 161 days. Post-vaccine blood samples were obtained a median of around 74 days after the second vaccine dose, with a range of about 12 to 241 days. Overlapping spike peptide pools from SARS-CoV-2 and from the common cold coronaviruses HCoV-NL63, HCoV-OC43 and HCoV-229E were used as culture stimuli. As controls, cultures received a CEFX viral epitope pool (the positive control), an HIV-1 Nef peptide pool (the negative control), or no peptide at all. In around nine COVID-19 convalescent patients and a handful of infection-naive healthy vaccine recipients, the spike-specific CD4+ TCR repertoire before mRNA vaccination was compared with the repertoire after mRNA vaccination. An earlier paper using these donors assessed, at the TCR clonotype level, memory CD4+ T cell crossreactivity between SARS-CoV-2 and common cold coronavirus spike proteins.

Overall study outcomes, separate from this receptor: Among the post-vaccine SARS-CoV-2-reactive clones in convalescent patients, a median around 90% showed up only after vaccination, which suggests vaccine-specific priming. The study included relatively few convalescent patients and did not analyze early timepoints after natural infection. Nearly all vaccine-specific clones in convalescent patients (304 of 307) were mono-reactive for SARS-CoV-2 spike rather than cross-reactive with common cold coronaviruses. The median number of SARS-CoV-2-reactive clonotypes rose from 20 to 25 after infection to some 40 after vaccination, but the change was not significant.

According to the germline V gene, CDR1 reads MGHDK and CDR2 reads SYGVNS. The CDR3 has 13 amino acids, counting the end cysteine and phenylalanine. Only the CDR3 region is kept as DNA, spanning 39 bases read in frame from base 1. The germline V and J ends show losses of 4 bases and 4 bases respectively, and no gene match explains 2 bases of the junction. Taken with the paper, the label for treatment or condition translates to: 10-day PBMC culture with coronavirus spike peptide pools or control peptides (ViraFEST assay). CD4+ T cells from unexposed donors were collected before the COVID-19 pandemic (2011-2018). The ViraFEST assay, used in the study, expanded antigen-specific T cells with peptide pools and then identified the expanded clonotypes through TCR sequencing. Each well held 2.2 million or so PBMCs cultured in IMDM containing approximately 5% human AB serum and 10 IU/ml IL-2, with roughly 10 ug/ml peptide pools added. On days 3 and 7, half of the culture medium was replaced with fresh IL-2-containing medium. Once the cells had been in culture for 10 days, the EasySep CD4+ T cell isolation kit was used to isolate CD4+ T cells by negative selection. As cell number allowed, CD4+ T cells from unexposed donors were tested for reactivity to SARS-CoV-2 S and N and to four common cold coronavirus spike pools. PBMCs were separated from whole blood using Ficoll-Paque Plus gradient centrifugation and then either used fresh or cryopreserved at -140C. In general, triplicate wells were set up for every culture condition. Leukapheresis product for the unexposed donors was purchased commercially.

A few counts support this clonotype. Its antigen remains unidentified. One base away there is no much larger clone; base qualities are not given. The library was made by PCR. DNA from cultured CD4+ T cells was subjected to TCR sequencing with the Oncomine TCR Beta short-read assay at the Johns Hopkins FTIC core. The QIAamp micro DNA kit was used to extract genomic DNA from the cultured CD4+ T cells. Oncomine TCR Beta libraries from cultured CD4+ T cells were pooled with unique dual indexes and sequenced on an Illumina iSeq 100. On the study's bioinformatics: Non-productive sequences were filtered out, and CDR3s that did not start with C, did not end with F or W, or were shorter than 7 amino acids were discarded. Antigen-specific clonotypes were identified with the MANAFEST web application by comparing peptide-stimulated wells with reference and other culture wells. An FDR below 0.05, an odds ratio above 5, and a productive frequency above 0.1% in at least two of three replicate wells were required for clones to be considered positive. Clonotypes that were significantly expanded in both SARS-CoV-2 spike wells and at least one common cold coronavirus spike condition were defined as cross-reactive. Levenshtein distances (stringdist) and unrooted phylogenetic trees (ape) in R version 3.6.1 were used to assess CDR3 homology. Using fastp trimming at Q25 and MiXCR clonotype assembly, TCRdb reanalyzed the public sequencing data and kept in-frame beta chains. Rows are unified per CDR3 protein, each entry keeping the most common DNA and genes. The V and J calls and clone size are TCRdb's, not the authors'. This sample gives 6,500 to 9,500 distinct CDR3 sequences in total; 40% to 60% of them show up just once. The top ten hold 15% to 20% of the sample.

This TCR derives from a human donor in good health. The chain was built from TRBV25-1 and TRBJ1-1; the junction holds 8 bases that match TRBD1. Specimen: CD4+ T cells from blood, cultured in vitro. The sequence in DNA is TGTGCCAGCAGTGGGACAGGGATCACTGAAGCTTTCTTT. It encodes CASSGTGITEAFF. Outside the CDR3, residues come from the reference TRBV25-1 and TRBJ1-1 proteins, so the full variable domain is: EADIYQTPRYLVIGTGKKITLECSQTMGHDKMYWYQQDPGMELHLIHYSYGVNSTEKGDLSSESTVSRIRTEHFPLTLESARPSHTSQYLCASSGTGITEAFFGQGTRLTVV.